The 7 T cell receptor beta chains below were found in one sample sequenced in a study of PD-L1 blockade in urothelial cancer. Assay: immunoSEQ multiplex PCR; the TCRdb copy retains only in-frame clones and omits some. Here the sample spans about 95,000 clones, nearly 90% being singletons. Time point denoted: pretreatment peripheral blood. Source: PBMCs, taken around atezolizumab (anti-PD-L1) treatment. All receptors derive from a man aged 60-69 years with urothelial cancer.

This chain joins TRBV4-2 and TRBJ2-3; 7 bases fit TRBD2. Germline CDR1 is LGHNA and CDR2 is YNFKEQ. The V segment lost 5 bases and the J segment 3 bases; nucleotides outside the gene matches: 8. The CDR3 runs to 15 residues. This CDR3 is CASSVEGTKTDTQYF. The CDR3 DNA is TGTGCCAGCAGCGTAGAGGGGACTAAAACAGATACGCAGTATTTT.

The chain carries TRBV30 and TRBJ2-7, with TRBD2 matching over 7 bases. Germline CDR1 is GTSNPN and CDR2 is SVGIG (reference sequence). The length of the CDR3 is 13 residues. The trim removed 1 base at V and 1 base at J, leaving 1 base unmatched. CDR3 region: CAWSEGGSYEQYF. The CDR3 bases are TGTGCCTGGAGTGAGGGAGGGTCCTACGAGCAGTACTTC.

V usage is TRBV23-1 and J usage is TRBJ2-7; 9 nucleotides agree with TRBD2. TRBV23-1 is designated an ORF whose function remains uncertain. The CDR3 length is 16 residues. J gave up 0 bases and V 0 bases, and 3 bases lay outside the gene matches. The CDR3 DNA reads TGCGCCAGCAGTCAATCGAGTAGCGGGAGCTCCTACGAGCAGTACTTC. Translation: CASSQSSSGSSYEQYF.

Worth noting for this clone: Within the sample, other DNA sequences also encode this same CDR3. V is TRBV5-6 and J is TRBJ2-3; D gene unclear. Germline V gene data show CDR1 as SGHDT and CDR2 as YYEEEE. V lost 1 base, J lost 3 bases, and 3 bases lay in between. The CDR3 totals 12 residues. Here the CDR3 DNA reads TGTGCCAGCAGCTTGCCGACAGATACGCAGTATTTT. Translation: CASSLPTDTQYF.

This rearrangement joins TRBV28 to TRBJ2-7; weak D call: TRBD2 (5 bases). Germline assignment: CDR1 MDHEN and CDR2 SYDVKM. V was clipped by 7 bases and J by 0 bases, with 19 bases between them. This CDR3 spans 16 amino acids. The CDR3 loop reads CASTAAGGSASYEQYF. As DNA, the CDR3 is TGTGCCAGCACCGCCGCGGGTGGGAGTGCCTCCTACGAGCAGTACTTC.

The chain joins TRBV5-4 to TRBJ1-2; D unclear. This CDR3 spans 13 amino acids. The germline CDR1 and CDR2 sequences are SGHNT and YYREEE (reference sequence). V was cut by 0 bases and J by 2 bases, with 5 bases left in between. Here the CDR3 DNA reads TGTGCCAGCAGCTTGGCGGGGAACTATGGCTACACCTTC. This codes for CASSLAGNYGYTF.

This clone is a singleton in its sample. CDR3 sequence reads: CASSYTGGVTEAFF. In nucleotides, the CDR3 is TGTGCCAGCAGCTACACGGGTGGAGTCACTGAAGCTTTCTTT. This chain links TRBV2 with TRBJ1-1; no reliable D call. With 6 bases removed from V and 4 bases from J, the gap between germline ends came to 15 bases. Germline-derived CDR1 and CDR2 are SNHLY and FYNNEI. This CDR3 comprises 14 residues.